Below, one TCR beta chain is given with its context. This entry comes from a study of blood T cell repertoires in COVID-19. Across the whole study: COVID-19 samples collected from the United States, Italy and Spain covered acute and convalescent phases. The cDNA or gDNA used as material had been derived from T cells, B-cell-depleted T cells, or PBMCs.

Authors' processing steps: Quantification of nucleated cells was approximated via reference gene primer amplification. Assay used: immunoSEQ multiplex PCR; TCRdb lists only in-frame clones, some missing. The V and J calls and clone size were taken over from that table, and D and trimming were inferred from the DNA. The sample includes roughly 67,000 clones, around 80% of them seen just once. The germline gives CDR1 WSHSY, CDR2 SAAADI. This CDR3 is 17 amino acids long. V was cut by 3 bases and J by 0 bases, with 15 bases left in between. This clonotype was sampled from a human donor in a cohort sampled during active COVID-19. The genes are TRBV10-2 and TRBJ2-1; possibly TRBD2 for D (6 bases). Sequencing used peripheral blood. The CDR3 loop is CASSDVGGYSSYNEQFF. Written as DNA, the CDR3 is TGCGCCAGCAGTGATGTTGGGGGGTATAGCTCCTACAATGAGCAGTTCTTC.